This note documents a single T cell receptor (beta chain) sequence. This sample is drawn from a study of OX40 agonist ivuxolimab in advanced cancers. Study details: Given to patients was ivuxolimab, an agonistic anti-OX40 (CD134) antibody. Every 2 weeks, patients got intravenous ivuxolimab at one of six dose levels (0.01-10 mg/kg).

The table came from immunoSEQ multiplex PCR; TCRdb's copy has only in-frame clones and leaves some out. The sample shows some 73,000 clones, about nine tenths of them seen only once. V was cut by 5 bases and J by 8 bases, with 27 bases left in between. Germline CDR1 reads SEHNR; CDR2 reads FQNEAQ (reference sequence). The CDR3 runs 17 residues. The chain is built from TRBV7-9 and TRBJ1-2; tentative D call: TRBD1 (5 bases). This TCR was recovered from an adult with an advanced solid tumor such as melanoma, head and neck, liver or kidney cancer. The sequencing here drew on CD4+ or CD8+ T cells sorted from blood, taken in a trial of the OX40 agonist ivuxolimab. CDR3 coding DNA: TGTGCCAGCAGCGAAACGGAGGGTCGGGACCCCGCTCGGGGCTACACCTTC. This gives the protein CASSETEGRDPARGYTF.